The clone carrying this T cell receptor (beta chain) appeared a few times. This record comes from a study of blood T cell repertoires in COVID-19. TCRdb's copy holds only in-frame clones and misses some; the assay was immunoSEQ multiplex PCR. The repertoire has under 200,000 clones, around four fifths of them found once; the top ten carry roughly 8%. The age range of participants was about 18 to 89 years, with residence in about two dozen US areas. Cohorts were based on clinical histories the participants reported. Recovered participants had two consecutive negative NP/OP PCR tests, healthcare professional clearance, or symptom resolution. The V end lost 0 bases, the J end lost 0 bases, and 8 bases lay between the germline ends. In germline, CDR1 is KGHSH, CDR2 LQKENI. This CDR3 is 15 amino acids long.

The chain couples TRBV18 to TRBJ1-1; D is unresolved. The material sequenced was PBMCs or T cells enriched from blood (not recorded which). The source is a woman in her forties or fifties who had recovered from COVID-19. CDR3 loop: CASSPPGHMNTEAFF. The CDR3 DNA follows: TGTGCCAGCTCACCACCGGGCCACATGAACACTGAAGCTTTCTTT.